This T cell receptor (beta chain) was observed in a study of T cell responses to AZD1222 COVID-19 vaccine. Background on the study: Pooling was applied to second doses at about 4 or about 12 weeks.

The CDR3 contains 14 residues. CDR1 is SQVTM, CDR2 ANQGSEA, per germline. The trim removed 5 bases at V and 9 bases at J, leaving 12 bases unmatched. Only in-frame clones appear in the TCRdb table, and some are missing; sequencing was by immunoSEQ multiplex PCR. Of approximately 100,000 clones in the sample, more than 90% are singletons; the top ten hold under 2.5%. This receptor was taken from an adult in good health. Sequenced material: peripheral blood, taken on day 0 of AZD1222 vaccination. This chain uses TRBV29-1 with TRBJ2-7; 11 nucleotides agree with TRBD2. CDR3 amino acids: CSVCTSGGSSLQYF. Written as DNA, the CDR3 is TGCAGCGTTTGCACTAGCGGGGGTTCCTCATTGCAGTACTTC.